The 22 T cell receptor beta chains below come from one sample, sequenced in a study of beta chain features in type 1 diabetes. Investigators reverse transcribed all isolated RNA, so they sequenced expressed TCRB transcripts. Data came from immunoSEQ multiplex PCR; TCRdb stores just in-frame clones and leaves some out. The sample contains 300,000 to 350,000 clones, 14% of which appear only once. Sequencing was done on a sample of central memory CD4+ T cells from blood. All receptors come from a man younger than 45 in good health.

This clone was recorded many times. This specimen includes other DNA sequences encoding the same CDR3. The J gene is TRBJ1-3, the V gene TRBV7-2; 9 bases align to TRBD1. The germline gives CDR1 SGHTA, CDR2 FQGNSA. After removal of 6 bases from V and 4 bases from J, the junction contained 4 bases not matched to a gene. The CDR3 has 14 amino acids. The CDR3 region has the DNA TGTGCCAGCAGTCCACAGGGGGCGGGAAACACCATATATTTT. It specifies CASSPQGAGNTIYF.

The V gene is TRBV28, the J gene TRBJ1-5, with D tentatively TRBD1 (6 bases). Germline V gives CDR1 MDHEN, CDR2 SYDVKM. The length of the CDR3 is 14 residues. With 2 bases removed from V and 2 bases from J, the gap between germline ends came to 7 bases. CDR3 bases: TGTGCCAGCAGTTTACGACAGGGCAATCAGCCCCAGCATTTT. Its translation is CASSLRQGNQPQHF.

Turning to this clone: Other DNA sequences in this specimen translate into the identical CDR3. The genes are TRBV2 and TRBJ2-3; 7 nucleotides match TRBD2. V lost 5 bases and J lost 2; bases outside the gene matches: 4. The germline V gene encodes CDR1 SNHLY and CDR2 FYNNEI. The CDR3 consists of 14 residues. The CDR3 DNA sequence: TGTGCCAGCAGTACTAGCGATTACACAGATACGCAGTATTTT. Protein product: CASSTSDYTDTQYF.

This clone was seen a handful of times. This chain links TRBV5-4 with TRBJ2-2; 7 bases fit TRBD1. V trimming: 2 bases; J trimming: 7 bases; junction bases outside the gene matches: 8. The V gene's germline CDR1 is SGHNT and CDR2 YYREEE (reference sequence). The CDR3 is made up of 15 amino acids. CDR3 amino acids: CASSFRQGGIGELFF. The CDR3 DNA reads TGTGCCAGCAGCTTCAGACAGGGTGGAATCGGGGAGCTGTTTTTT.

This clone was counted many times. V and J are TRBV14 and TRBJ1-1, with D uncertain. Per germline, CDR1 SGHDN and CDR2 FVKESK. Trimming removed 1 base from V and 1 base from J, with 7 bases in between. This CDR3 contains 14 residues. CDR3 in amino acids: CASSQVVRNTEAFF. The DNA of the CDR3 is TGTGCCAGCAGCCAAGTGGTTAGGAACACTGAAGCTTTCTTT.

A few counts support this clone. Here the CDR3 reads CASSPYRSDTQYF. In DNA form, the CDR3 reads TGTGCCAGCTCACCATATCGGTCGGATACGCAGTATTTT. V and J are TRBV18 and TRBJ2-3; D gene uncertain. CDR3 length: 13 residues. Germline-derived CDR1 and CDR2 are KGHSH and LQKENI. V lost 2 bases, J lost 6 bases, and 9 bases lay in between.

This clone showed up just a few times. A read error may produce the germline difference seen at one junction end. This CDR3 reads CASSQDSQLGAFF. The CDR3 DNA reads as TGCGCCAGCAGCCAAGACTCCCAGTTGGGAGCTTTCTTT. This chain links TRBV5-4 with TRBJ1-1; D ambiguous. The CDR3 has 13 amino acids. Germline assignment: CDR1 SGHNT and CDR2 YYREEE (reference sequence).

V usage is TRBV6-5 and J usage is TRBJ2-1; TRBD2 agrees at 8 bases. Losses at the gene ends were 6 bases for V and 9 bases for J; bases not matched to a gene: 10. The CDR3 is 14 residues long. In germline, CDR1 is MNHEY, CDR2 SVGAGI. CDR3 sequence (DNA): TGTGCCAGCAGGGTGAGCGGGAGACTAGGTGAGCAGTTCTTC. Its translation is CASRVSGRLGEQFF.

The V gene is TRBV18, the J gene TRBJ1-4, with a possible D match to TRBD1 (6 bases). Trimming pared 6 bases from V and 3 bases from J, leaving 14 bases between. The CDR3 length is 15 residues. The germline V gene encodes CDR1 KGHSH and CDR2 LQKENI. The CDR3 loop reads CASSVRGLANEKLFF. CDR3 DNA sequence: TGTGCCAGCTCCGTCAGGGGCCTCGCTAATGAAAAACTGTTTTTT.

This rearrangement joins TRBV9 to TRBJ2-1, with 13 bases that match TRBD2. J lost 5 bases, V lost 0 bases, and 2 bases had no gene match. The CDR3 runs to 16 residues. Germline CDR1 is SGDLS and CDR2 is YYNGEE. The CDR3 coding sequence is TGTGCCAGCAGCGTAGGTGGGACTAGCGGGAACAATGAGCAGTTCTTC. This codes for CASSVGGTSGNNEQFF.

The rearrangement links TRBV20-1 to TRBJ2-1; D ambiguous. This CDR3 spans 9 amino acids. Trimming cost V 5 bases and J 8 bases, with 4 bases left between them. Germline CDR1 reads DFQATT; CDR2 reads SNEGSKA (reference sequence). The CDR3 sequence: CSAGHEQFF. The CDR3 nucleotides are TGCAGTGCTGGTCATGAGCAGTTCTTC.

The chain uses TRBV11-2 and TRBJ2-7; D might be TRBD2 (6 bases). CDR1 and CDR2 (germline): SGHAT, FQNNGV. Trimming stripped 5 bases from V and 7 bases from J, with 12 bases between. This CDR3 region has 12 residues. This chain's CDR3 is CASSLRAGEQYV. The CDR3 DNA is TGTGCCAGCAGCCTCCGGGCGGGGGAGCAGTACGTC.

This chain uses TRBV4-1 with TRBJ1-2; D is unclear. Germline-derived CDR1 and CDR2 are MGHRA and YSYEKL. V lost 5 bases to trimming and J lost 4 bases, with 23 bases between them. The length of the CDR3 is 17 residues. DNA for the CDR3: TGCGCCAGCAGCATCAGTAACTGGAACCGAAAGGCCTATGGCTACACCTTC. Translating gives CASSISNWNRKAYGYTF.

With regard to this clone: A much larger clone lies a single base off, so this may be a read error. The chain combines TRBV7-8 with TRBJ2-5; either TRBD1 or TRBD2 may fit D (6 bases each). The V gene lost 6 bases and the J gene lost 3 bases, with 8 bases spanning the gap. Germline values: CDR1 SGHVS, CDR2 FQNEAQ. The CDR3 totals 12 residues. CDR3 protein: CASRRGEETQYF. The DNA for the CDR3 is TGTGCCAGCAGAAGGGGGGAAGAGACCCAGTACTTC.

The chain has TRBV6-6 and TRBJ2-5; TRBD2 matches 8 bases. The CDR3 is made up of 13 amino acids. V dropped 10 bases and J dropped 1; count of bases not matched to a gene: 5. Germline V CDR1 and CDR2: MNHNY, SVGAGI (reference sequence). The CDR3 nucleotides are TGTGCCACCAATCGGGGGGGCCAAGAGACCCAGTACTTC. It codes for CATNRGGQETQYF.

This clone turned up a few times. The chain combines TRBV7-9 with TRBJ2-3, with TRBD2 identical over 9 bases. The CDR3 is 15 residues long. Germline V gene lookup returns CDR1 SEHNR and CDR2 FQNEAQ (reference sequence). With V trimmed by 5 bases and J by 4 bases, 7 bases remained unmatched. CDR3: CASSRSGRQSDTQYF. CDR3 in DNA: TGTGCCAGCAGCCGTAGCGGGAGACAGTCAGATACGCAGTATTTT.

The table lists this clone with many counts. The CDR3: CASSRKTFADTQYF. Written as DNA, the CDR3 is TGTGCCAGCAGCCGGAAAACGTTCGCAGATACGCAGTATTTT. V is TRBV14 and J is TRBJ2-3; no definite D call. Germline CDR1 is SGHDN and CDR2 is FVKESK. The CDR3 covers 14 residues. V was trimmed by 4 bases and J by 4 bases, leaving 12 bases between them.

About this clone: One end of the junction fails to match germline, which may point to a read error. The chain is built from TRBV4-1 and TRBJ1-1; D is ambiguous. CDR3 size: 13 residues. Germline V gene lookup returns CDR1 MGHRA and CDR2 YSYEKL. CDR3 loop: CASSPREGAEAFF. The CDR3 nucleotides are TGCGCCAGCAGCCCCCGTGAGGGTGCTGAGGCTTTCTTT.

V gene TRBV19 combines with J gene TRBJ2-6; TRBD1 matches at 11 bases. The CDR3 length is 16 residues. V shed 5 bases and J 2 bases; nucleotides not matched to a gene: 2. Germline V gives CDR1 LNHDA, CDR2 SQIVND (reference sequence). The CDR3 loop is CASSGQGAPGANVLTF. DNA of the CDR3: TGTGCCAGTAGTGGACAGGGGGCGCCTGGGGCCAACGTCCTGACTTTC. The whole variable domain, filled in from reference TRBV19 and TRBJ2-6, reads DGGITQSPKYLFRKEGQNVTLSCEQNLNHDAMYWYRQDPGQGLRLIYYSQIVNDFQKGDIAEGYSVSREKKESFPLTVTSAQKNPTAFYLCASSGQGAPGANVLTFGAGSRLTVL.

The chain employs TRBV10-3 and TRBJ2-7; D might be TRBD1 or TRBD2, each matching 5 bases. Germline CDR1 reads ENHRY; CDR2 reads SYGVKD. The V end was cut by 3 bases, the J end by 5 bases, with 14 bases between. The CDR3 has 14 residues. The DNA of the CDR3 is TGTGCCATCAGTGATCGGGGCCTTGGGAACGAGCAGTACTTC. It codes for CAISDRGLGNEQYF.

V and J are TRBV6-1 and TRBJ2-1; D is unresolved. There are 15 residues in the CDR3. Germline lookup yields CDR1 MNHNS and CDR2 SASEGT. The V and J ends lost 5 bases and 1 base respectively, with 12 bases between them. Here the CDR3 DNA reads TGTGCCAGCAGTCTGACTGGTACATCCTACAATGAGCAGTTCTTC. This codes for CASSLTGTSYNEQFF.

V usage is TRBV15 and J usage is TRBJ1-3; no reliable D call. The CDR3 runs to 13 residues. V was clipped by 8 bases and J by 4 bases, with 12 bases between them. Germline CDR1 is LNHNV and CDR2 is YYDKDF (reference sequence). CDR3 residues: CATGQVFGNTIYF. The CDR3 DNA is TGTGCCACCGGTCAGGTTTTCGGAAACACCATATATTTT.